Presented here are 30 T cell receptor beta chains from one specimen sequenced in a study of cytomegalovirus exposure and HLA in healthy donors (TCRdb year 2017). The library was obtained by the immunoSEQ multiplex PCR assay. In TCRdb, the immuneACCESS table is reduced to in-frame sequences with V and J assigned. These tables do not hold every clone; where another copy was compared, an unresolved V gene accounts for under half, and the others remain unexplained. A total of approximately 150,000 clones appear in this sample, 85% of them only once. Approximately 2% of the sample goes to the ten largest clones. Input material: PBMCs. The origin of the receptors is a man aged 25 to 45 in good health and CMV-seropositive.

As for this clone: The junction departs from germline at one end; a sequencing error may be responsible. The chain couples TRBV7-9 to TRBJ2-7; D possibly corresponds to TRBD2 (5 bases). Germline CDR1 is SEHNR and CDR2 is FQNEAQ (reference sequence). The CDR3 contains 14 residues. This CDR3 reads CASRFLGPEGEQYF. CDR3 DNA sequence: TGTGCCAGCCGCTTTTTGGGCCCCGAGGGCGAGCAGTACTTC.

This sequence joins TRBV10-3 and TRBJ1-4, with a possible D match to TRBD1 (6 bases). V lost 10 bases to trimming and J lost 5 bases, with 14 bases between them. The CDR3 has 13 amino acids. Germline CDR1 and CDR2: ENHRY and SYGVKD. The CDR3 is CATTGTRNEKLFF. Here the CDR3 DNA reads TGTGCCACCACAGGGACAAGGAATGAAAAACTGTTTTTT.

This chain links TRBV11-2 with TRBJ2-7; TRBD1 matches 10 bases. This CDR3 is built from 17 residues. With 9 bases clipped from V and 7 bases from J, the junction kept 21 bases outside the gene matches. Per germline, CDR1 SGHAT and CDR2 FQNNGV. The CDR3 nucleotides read TGTGCCAGTGGGGGGGGTTCCGGGACAGGGGAAACGGGTGAGCAGTACTTC. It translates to CASGGGSGTGETGEQYF.

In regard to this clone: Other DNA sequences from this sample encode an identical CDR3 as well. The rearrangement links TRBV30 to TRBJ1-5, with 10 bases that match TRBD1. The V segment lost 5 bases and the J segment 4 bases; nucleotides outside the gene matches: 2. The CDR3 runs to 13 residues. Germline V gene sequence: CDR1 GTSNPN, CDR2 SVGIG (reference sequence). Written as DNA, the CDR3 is TGTGCCTGGGCGGACAGGGGGAATCAGCCCCAGCATTTT. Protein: CAWADRGNQPQHF.

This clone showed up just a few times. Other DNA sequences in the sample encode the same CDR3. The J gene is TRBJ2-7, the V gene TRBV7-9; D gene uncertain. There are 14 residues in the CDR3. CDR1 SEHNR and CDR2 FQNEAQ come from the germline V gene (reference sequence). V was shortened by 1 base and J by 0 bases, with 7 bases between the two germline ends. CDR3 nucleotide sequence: TGTGCCAGCAGCTTAGGTAGGAGCTCCTACGAGCAGTACTTC. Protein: CASSLGRSSYEQYF.

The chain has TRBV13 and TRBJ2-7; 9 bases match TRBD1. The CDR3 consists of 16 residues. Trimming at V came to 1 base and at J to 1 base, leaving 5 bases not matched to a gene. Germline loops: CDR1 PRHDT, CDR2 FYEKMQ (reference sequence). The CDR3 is CASSLDGQGSSYEQYF. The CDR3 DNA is TGTGCCAGCAGCTTAGATGGACAGGGGTCATCCTACGAGCAGTACTTC. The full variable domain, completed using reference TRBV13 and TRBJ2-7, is AAGVIQSPRHLIKEKRETATLKCYPIPRHDTVYWYQQGPGQDPQFLISFYEKMQSDKGSIPDRFSAQQFSDYHSELNMSSLELGDSALYFCASSLDGQGSSYEQYFGPGTRLTVT.

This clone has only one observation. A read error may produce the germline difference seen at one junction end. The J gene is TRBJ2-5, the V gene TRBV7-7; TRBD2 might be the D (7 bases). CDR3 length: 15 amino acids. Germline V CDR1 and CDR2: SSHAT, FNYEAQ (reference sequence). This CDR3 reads CASSPWGGAQETQYF. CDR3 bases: TGTGCTAGCAGCCCGTGGGGGGGGGCGCAAGAGACCCAGTACTTC.

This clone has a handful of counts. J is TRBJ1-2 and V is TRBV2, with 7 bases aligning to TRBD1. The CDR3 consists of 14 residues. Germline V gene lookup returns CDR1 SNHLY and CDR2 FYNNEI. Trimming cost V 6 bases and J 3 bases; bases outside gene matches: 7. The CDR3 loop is CASRRQGYDYGYTF. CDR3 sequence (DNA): TGTGCCAGCAGGAGACAGGGCTACGACTATGGCTACACCTTC. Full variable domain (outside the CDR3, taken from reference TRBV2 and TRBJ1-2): EPEVTQTPSHQVTQMGQEVILRCVPISNHLYFYWYRQILGQKVEFLVSFYNNEISEKSEIFDDQFSVERPDGSNFTLKIRSTKLEDSAMYFCASRRQGYDYGYTFGSGTRLTVV.

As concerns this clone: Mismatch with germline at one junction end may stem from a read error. CDR3 in DNA: TGTGCCGCCAGAGCAGCGGGGATTACAGATACGCAGTATTTT. Its translation is CAARAAGITDTQYF. This chain links TRBV15 with TRBJ2-3, with 7 nucleotides matching TRBD2. Per germline, CDR1 LNHNV and CDR2 YYDKDF (reference sequence). CDR3 length: 14 residues.

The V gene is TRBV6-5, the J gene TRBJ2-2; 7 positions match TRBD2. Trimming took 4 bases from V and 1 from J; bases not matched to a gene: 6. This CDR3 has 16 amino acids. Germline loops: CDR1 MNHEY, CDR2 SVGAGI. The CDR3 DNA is TGTGCCAGCAGTTGGATGGGACTACGGAACACCGGGGAGCTGTTTTTT. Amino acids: CASSWMGLRNTGELFF.

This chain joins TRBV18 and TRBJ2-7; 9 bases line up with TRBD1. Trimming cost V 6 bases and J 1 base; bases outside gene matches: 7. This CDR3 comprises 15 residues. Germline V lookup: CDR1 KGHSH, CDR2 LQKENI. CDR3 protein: CASSPGTGTSYEQYF. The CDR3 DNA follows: TGTGCCAGCTCCCCCGGGACAGGGACATCCTACGAGCAGTACTTC. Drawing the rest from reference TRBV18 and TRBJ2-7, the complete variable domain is NAGVMQNPRHLVRRRGQEARLRCSPMKGHSHVYWYRQLPEEGLKFMVYLQKENIIDESGMPKERFSAEFPKEGPSILRIQQVVRGDSAAYFCASSPGTGTSYEQYFGPGTRLTVT.

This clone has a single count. The CDR3 region is CASSPWQRGDTEAFF. The CDR3, as DNA: TGTGCCAGCAGCCCCTGGCAACGGGGGGACACTGAAGCTTTCTTT. The chain combines TRBV4-2 with TRBJ1-1; tentative D call: TRBD1 (5 bases). With 4 bases removed from V and 3 bases from J, the gap between germline ends came to 15 bases. The CDR3 loop spans 15 amino acids. Germline assignment: CDR1 LGHNA and CDR2 YNFKEQ.

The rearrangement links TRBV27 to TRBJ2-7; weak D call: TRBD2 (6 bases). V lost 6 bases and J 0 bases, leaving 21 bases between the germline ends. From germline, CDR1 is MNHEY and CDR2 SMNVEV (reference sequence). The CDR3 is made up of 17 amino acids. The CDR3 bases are TGTGCCAGCAGCCTCAAACGGAACTGGGGGGACTCCTACGAGCAGTACTTC. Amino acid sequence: CASSLKRNWGDSYEQYF.

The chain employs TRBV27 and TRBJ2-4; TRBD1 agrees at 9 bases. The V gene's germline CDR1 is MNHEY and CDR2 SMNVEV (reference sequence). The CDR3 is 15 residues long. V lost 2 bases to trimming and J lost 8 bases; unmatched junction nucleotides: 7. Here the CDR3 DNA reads TGTGCCAGCAGTTTAATAGGGACAGGGTCTGACATTCAGTACTTC. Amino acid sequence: CASSLIGTGSDIQYF.

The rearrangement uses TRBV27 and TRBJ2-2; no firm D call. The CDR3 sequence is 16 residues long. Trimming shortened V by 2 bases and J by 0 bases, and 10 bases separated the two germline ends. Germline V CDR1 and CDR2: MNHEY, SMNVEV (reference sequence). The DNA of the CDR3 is TGTGCCAGCAGTTTAGCCCCTACGACGAACACCGGGGAGCTGTTTTTT. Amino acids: CASSLAPTTNTGELFF.

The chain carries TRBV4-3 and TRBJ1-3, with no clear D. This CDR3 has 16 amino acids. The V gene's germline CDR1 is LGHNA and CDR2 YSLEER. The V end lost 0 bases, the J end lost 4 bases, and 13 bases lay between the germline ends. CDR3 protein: CASSQDLGGLGNTIYF. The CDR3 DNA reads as TGCGCCAGCAGCCAAGATCTAGGAGGGTTGGGAAACACCATATATTTT.

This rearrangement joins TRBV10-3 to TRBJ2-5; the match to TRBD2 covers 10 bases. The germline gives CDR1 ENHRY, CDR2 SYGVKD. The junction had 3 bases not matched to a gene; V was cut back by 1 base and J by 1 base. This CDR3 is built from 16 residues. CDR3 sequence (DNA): TGTGCCATCAGTGAGTTACTAGCGGGGCTCCAAGAGACCCAGTACTTC. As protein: CAISELLAGLQETQYF.

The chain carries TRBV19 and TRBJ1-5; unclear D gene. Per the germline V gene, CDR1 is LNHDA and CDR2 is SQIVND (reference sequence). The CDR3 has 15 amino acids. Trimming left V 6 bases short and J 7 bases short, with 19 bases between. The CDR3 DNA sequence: TGTGCCAGTAGGAACAATGGACGGGGTAGCCAGCCCCAGCATTTT. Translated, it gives CASRNNGRGSQPQHF.

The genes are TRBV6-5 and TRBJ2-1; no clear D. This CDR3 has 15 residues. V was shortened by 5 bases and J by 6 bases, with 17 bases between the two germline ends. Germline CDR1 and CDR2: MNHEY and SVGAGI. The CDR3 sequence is CASSPRLISFNEQFF. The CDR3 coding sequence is TGTGCCAGCAGTCCTCGTCTAATCTCGTTCAATGAGCAGTTCTTC.

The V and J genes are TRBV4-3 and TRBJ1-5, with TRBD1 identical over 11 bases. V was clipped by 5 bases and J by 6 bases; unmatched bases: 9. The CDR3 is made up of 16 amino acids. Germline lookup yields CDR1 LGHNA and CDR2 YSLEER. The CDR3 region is CASSTDRGHGGQPQHF. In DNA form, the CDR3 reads TGCGCCAGCAGCACGGACAGGGGGCACGGAGGTCAGCCCCAGCATTTT.

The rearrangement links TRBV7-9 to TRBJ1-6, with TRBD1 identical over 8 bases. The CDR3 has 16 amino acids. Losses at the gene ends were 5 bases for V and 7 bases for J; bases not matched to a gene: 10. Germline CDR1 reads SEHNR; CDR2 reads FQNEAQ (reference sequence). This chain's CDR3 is CASSQGLQGVNSPLHF. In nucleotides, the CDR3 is TGTGCCAGCAGCCAAGGACTACAGGGGGTCAATTCACCCCTCCACTTT. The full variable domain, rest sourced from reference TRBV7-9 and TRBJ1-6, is DTGVSQNPRHKITKRGQNVTFRCDPISEHNRLYWYRQTLGQGPEFLTYFQNEAQLEKSRLLSDRFSAERPKGSFSTLEIQRTEQGDSAMYLCASSQGLQGVNSPLHFGNGTRLTVT.

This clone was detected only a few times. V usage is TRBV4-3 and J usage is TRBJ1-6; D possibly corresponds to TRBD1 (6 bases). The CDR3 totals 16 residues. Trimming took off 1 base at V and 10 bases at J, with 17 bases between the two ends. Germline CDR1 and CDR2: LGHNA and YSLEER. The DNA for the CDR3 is TGCGCCAGCAGCCAAGGGAGGACAGTCGGGCCATCACCCCTCCACTTT. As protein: CASSQGRTVGPSPLHF.

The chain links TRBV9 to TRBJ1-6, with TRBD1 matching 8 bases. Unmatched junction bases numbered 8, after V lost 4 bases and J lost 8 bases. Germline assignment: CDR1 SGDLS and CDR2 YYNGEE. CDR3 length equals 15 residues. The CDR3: CASSLDRGRHSPLHF. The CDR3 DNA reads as TGTGCCAGCAGCCTCGACAGGGGAAGGCATTCACCCCTCCACTTT.

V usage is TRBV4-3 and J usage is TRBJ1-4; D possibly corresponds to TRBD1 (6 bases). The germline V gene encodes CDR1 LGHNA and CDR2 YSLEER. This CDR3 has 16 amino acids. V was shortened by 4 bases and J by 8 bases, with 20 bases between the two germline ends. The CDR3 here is CASSRITGTFGEKLFF. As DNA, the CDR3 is TGCGCCAGCAGCCGGATTACCGGGACATTCGGCGAAAAACTGTTTTTT.

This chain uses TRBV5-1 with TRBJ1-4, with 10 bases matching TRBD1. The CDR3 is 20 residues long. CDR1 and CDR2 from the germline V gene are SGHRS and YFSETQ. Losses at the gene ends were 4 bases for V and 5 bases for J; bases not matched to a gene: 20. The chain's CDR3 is CASSLRAPGQGIPANEKLFF. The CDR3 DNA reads TGCGCCAGCAGCCTCCGAGCCCCGGGACAGGGGATTCCGGCGAATGAAAAACTGTTTTTT.

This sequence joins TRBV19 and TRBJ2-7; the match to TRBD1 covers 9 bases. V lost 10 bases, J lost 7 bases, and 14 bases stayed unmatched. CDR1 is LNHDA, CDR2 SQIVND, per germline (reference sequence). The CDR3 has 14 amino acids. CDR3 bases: TGTGCCACCAACACCGGGACAGGGCAGCGAGAGCAGTACTTC. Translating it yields CATNTGTGQREQYF. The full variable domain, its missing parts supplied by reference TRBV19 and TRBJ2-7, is DGGITQSPKYLFRKEGQNVTLSCEQNLNHDAMYWYRQDPGQGLRLIYYSQIVNDFQKGDIAEGYSVSREKKESFPLTVTSAQKNPTAFYLCATNTGTGQREQYFGPGTRLTVT.

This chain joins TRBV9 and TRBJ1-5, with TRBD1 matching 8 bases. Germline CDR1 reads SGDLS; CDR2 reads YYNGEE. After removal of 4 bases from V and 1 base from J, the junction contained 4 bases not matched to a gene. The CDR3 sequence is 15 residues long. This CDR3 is CASSPQGASNQPQHF. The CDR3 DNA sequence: TGTGCCAGCAGCCCCCAGGGGGCAAGCAATCAGCCCCAGCATTTT.

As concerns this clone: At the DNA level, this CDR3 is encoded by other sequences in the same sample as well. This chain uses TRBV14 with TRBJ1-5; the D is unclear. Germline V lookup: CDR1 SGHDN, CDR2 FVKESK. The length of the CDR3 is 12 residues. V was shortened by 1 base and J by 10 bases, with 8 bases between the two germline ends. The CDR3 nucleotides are TGTGCCAGCAGCCAAGGTGGTCTACCCCAGCATTTT. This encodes CASSQGGLPQHF.

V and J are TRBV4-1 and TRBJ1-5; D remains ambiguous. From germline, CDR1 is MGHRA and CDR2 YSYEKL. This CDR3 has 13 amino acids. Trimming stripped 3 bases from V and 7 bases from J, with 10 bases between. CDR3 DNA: TGCGCCAGCAGCCATGAGGGCGGCCAGCCCCAGCATTTT. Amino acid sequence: CASSHEGGQPQHF.

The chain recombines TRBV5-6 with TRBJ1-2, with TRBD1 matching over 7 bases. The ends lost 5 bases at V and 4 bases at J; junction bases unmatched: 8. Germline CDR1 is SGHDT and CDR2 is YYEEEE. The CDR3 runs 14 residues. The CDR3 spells CASRVDRDLYGYTF. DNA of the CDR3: TGTGCCAGCAGGGTTGACAGGGACCTCTATGGCTACACCTTC.